This TCR beta chain was captured by sequencing in a study of radiotherapy plus CTLA-4 blockade in lung cancer. General study results and limits: Early blood T cell clone dynamics reportedly forecast response best, with interferon-beta.

The table came from immunoSEQ multiplex PCR; TCRdb's copy has only in-frame clones and leaves some out. In the table there are approximately 57,000 clones, about 80% of which are singletons. As concerns this clone: No antigen is known for it.

This CDR3 has 14 residues. V lost 0 bases, J lost 5 bases, and 10 bases lay in between. Per the germline V gene, CDR1 is SGDLS and CDR2 is YYNGEE. The sequence derives from a human donor with non-small cell lung cancer whose response to radiotherapy plus ipilimumab could not be evaluated. The sequencing used peripheral blood, collected from a patient treated with radiotherapy plus ipilimumab. This chain links TRBV9 with TRBJ2-3; no clear D. The CDR3 DNA sequence: TGTGCCAGCAGCGTAGACACTATCAGAGATACGCAGTATTTT. Its translation is CASSVDTIRDTQYF.